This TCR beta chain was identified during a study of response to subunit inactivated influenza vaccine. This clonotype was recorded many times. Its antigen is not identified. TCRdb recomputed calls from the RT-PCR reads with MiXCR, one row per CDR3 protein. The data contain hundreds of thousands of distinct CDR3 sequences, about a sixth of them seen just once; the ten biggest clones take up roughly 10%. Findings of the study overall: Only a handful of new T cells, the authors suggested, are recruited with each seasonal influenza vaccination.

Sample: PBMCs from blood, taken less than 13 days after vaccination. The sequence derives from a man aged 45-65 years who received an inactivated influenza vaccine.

CDR3 sequence (DNA): TGCAGTGCTAGAGATACGAAGAGCGCCTACAATGAGCAGTTCTTC. Protein: CSARDTKSAYNEQFF. The chain joins TRBV20-1 to TRBJ2-1, with no clear D. Germline V gene lookup returns CDR1 DFQATT and CDR2 SNEGSKA (reference sequence). Trimming removed 0 bases at V and 2 bases at J, with 11 bases between. The CDR3 totals 15 residues.